The 25 T cell receptor beta chains in this list originate from one sample, sequenced in a study of graft-versus-host responses after intestinal transplantation. The assay was immunoSEQ multiplex PCR, and TCRdb's table has in-frame clones only and misses some. This sample has under 150,000 clones; roughly nine tenths occur once, and the top ten carry roughly 0.15%. The antigens for these receptors are not known. Source: unstimulated CD4+ T cells sorted from spleen or lymph node cells, taken before intestinal transplant. Receptor source: a human donor who received an intestinal transplant.

This clone turned up a few times. The CDR3 DNA follows: TGTGCCAGCACAATCTCCGGGACAGAAGAGACCCAGTACTTC. It yields the protein CASTISGTEETQYF. The rearrangement links TRBV6-4 to TRBJ2-5; 7 bases map to TRBD1. This CDR3 has 14 residues. Germline CDR1 MRHNA, CDR2 SNTAGT. V lost 7 bases, J lost 3 bases, and 8 bases stayed unmatched.

A note on this clone: Mismatch with germline at one junction end may stem from a read error. The rearrangement joins TRBV27 to TRBJ1-2; a possible D gene is TRBD1 (6 bases). CDR3 length: 13 amino acids. Germline V gene sequence: CDR1 MNHEY, CDR2 SMNVEV (reference sequence). This chain's CDR3 is CVSSLQGSDGYTF. CDR3 DNA: TGTGTCAGCAGTTTACAGGGTAGCGATGGCTACACCTTC.

The rearrangement links TRBV19 to TRBJ1-1; a weak D match, TRBD1 (5 bases). V lost 6 bases, J lost 1 base, and 12 bases lay in between. The CDR3 runs 14 residues. Germline V lookup: CDR1 LNHDA, CDR2 SQIVND (reference sequence). CDR3 sequence reads: CASRRQPWNTEAFF. In nucleotides, the CDR3 is TGTGCCAGTAGGAGACAGCCCTGGAACACTGAAGCTTTCTTT.

V is TRBV6-6 and J is TRBJ1-6, with D maybe TRBD1 (6 bases). The V end was cut by 7 bases, the J end by 10 bases, with 11 bases between. The CDR3 runs 12 residues. Germline V gene sequence: CDR1 MNHNY, CDR2 SVGAGI (reference sequence). The CDR3 DNA is TGTGCCAGCAACAGGGAGGGCTCACCCCTCCACTTT. Translated, it gives CASNREGSPLHF.

The rearrangement joins TRBV18 to TRBJ2-2; D not resolved. The germline V gene has CDR1 KGHSH and CDR2 LQKENI. Trimming cost V 6 bases and J 6 bases, with 5 bases left between them. The CDR3 loop spans 11 amino acids. The DNA for the CDR3 is TGTGCCAGCTCCATAGCCGGGGAGCTGTTTTTT. This translates into CASSIAGELFF.

This clone showed up just once. The chain is built from TRBV9 and TRBJ2-1; D not resolved. The CDR3 covers 13 residues. Germline V gene data show CDR1 as SGDLS and CDR2 as YYNGEE. Trimming removed 1 base at V and 3 bases at J, with 5 bases between. The CDR3 DNA reads TGTGCCAGCAGCGTAAACAACTACAATGAGCAGTTCTTC. This translates into CASSVNNYNEQFF.

V usage is TRBV18 and J usage is TRBJ1-2; the match to TRBD1 covers 10 bases. The CDR3 length is 15 residues. Germline trimming cut 4 bases from V and 0 bases from J; bases unmatched to any gene: 2. The germline V gene has CDR1 KGHSH and CDR2 LQKENI. CDR3 nucleotides: TGTGCCAGCTCACGGACAGGGGGAGCTAACTATGGCTACACCTTC. Its translation: CASSRTGGANYGYTF.

V gene TRBV6-5 combines with J gene TRBJ1-5; no definite D call. The length of the CDR3 is 14 residues. The V and J ends lost 5 bases and 1 base respectively, with 9 bases between them. In germline, CDR1 is MNHEY, CDR2 SVGAGI. The chain's CDR3 is CASSENSSNQPQHF. The CDR3 nucleotides are TGTGCCAGCAGTGAAAACAGCAGCAATCAGCCCCAGCATTTT.

The V and J genes are TRBV5-1 and TRBJ1-5; D remains ambiguous. V was shortened by 0 bases and J by 5 bases, with 6 bases between the two germline ends. Germline-derived CDR1 and CDR2 are SGHRS and YFSETQ. This CDR3 has 13 amino acids. The CDR3 region has the DNA TGCGCCAGCAGCTTGGGGCAGGATCAGCCCCAGCATTTT. This sequence encodes CASSLGQDQPQHF.

The chain recombines TRBV25-1 with TRBJ2-5; D is ambiguous. This CDR3 is 16 amino acids long. Germline CDR1 and CDR2: MGHDK and SYGVNS. The ends were cut back, 0 bases at V and 0 bases at J, with 11 bases in the middle. The CDR3 DNA reads TGTGCCAGCAGTGAATATAAATCGGTATACCAAGAGACCCAGTACTTC. This gives the protein CASSEYKSVYQETQYF.

The chain carries TRBV11-2 and TRBJ2-1, with 12 nucleotides matching TRBD2. CDR1 is SGHAT and CDR2 is FQNNGV in the germline V gene. V was clipped by 4 bases and J by 9 bases; unmatched bases: 7. CDR3 length: 15 amino acids. The CDR3: CASSSLAGGRGEQFF. The CDR3 DNA reads TGTGCCAGCAGCTCGCTAGCGGGGGGGCGGGGTGAGCAGTTCTTC. The full variable domain, completed using reference TRBV11-2 and TRBJ2-1, is EAGVAQSPRYKIIEKRQSVAFWCNPISGHATLYWYQQILGQGPKLLIQFQNNGVVDDSQLPKDRFSAERLKGVDSTLKIQPAKLEDSAVYLCASSSLAGGRGEQFFGPGTRLTVL.

V usage is TRBV7-9 and J usage is TRBJ1-6; D is possibly TRBD1 (5 bases). Germline V gene sequence: CDR1 SEHNR, CDR2 FQNEAQ (reference sequence). The CDR3 length is 15 residues. The ends were cut back, 6 bases at V and 4 bases at J, with 13 bases in the middle. The CDR3 sequence: CASSGRGVYNSPLHF. The CDR3 nucleotides read TGTGCCAGCAGTGGGAGAGGGGTATATAATTCACCCCTCCACTTT.

The chain combines TRBV5-3 with TRBJ2-7, with 8 bases matching TRBD1. TRBV5-3 is reported as an ORF; its role is uncertain. V lost 4 bases and J lost 5; bases outside the gene matches: 11. There are 15 residues in the CDR3. The CDR3: CARSTAPDRGHEQYF. DNA of the CDR3: TGTGCCAGAAGCACCGCCCCAGACAGGGGCCACGAGCAGTACTTC.

With respect to this clone: Distinct nucleotide sequences in the sample also encode this CDR3. J is TRBJ2-1 and V is TRBV4-2, with D uncertain. Trimming left V 0 bases short and J 4 bases short, with 4 bases between. The V gene's germline CDR1 is LGHNA and CDR2 YNFKEQ. The CDR3 spans 13 residues. In DNA, the CDR3 is TGTGCCAGCAGCCAAGACCCTTACAATGAGCAGTTCTTC. Translation gives CASSQDPYNEQFF.

CDR3 sequence reads: CASSLTPPGRGTDTQYF. The CDR3 DNA reads TGTGCCAGCAGTTTGACCCCACCCGGCAGAGGCACAGATACGCAGTATTTT. V is TRBV27 and J is TRBJ2-3; no clear D gene. Germline CDR1 is MNHEY and CDR2 is SMNVEV (reference sequence). Trimming removed 3 bases at V and 1 base at J, with 17 bases between. This CDR3 is built from 17 residues.

This chain links TRBV29-1 with TRBJ1-5, with 9 bases lining up with TRBD1. The V gene end was trimmed by 6 bases and the J gene end by 2 bases; junction bases not matched to a gene: 5. The CDR3 contains 14 residues. The germline CDR1 and CDR2 sequences are SQVTM and ANQGSEA. The CDR3 here is CSVTTGGGNQPQHF. Here the CDR3 DNA reads TGCAGCGTAACGACAGGGGGAGGCAATCAGCCCCAGCATTTT.

The V and J genes are TRBV6-6 and TRBJ2-5, with D uncertain. The V gene's germline CDR1 is MNHNY and CDR2 SVGAGI (reference sequence). The CDR3 is made up of 16 amino acids. Deletions cut 2 bases from V and 2 bases from J, with 15 bases between. The CDR3 DNA follows: TGTGCCAGCAGTTACGGAGATCTGCGGCAACAAGAGACCCAGTACTTC. Its translation is CASSYGDLRQQETQYF.

The V and J genes are TRBV21-1 and TRBJ1-2; TRBD1, the table's D call, was not compared with the DNA. TRBV21-1 is listed as a pseudogene. This CDR3 is built from 15 residues. CDR3 sequence: CASSITLTGSYGYTF. The CDR3 DNA reads as TGTGCCAGCAGCATAACGTTAACAGGGAGCTATGGCTACACCTTC.

The gene calls are TRBV10-2 and TRBJ1-6; 7 bases line up with TRBD1. V dropped 4 bases and J dropped 10; count of bases not matched to a gene: 7. From germline, CDR1 is WSHSY and CDR2 SAAADI. The CDR3 runs to 14 residues. The CDR3 loop reads CASSAAGGGSPLHF. The CDR3 DNA sequence: TGCGCCAGCAGTGCGGCAGGGGGAGGATCACCCCTCCACTTT.

The chain is built from TRBV9 and TRBJ2-2; D is possibly TRBD2 (5 bases). Germline lookup yields CDR1 SGDLS and CDR2 YYNGEE. CDR3 length equals 17 residues. Trimming removed 0 bases at V and 5 bases at J, with 17 bases between. The DNA of the CDR3 is TGTGCCAGCAGCGTAGTCTCCCGGGGTTGGGGTACCGGGGAGCTGTTTTTT. It is translated as CASSVVSRGWGTGELFF. The whole variable domain, remainder taken from reference TRBV9 and TRBJ2-2, is DSGVTQTPKHLITATGQRVTLRCSPRSGDLSVYWYQQSLDQGLQFLIQYYNGEERAKGNILERFSAQQFPDLHSELNLSSLELGDSALYFCASSVVSRGWGTGELFFGEGSRLTVL.

This rearrangement joins TRBV5-1 to TRBJ2-7, with 10 bases aligning to TRBD1. The J segment lost 2 bases and the V segment lost 3 bases, leaving 5 bases of the junction unmatched. From germline, CDR1 is SGHRS and CDR2 YFSETQ. The CDR3 spans 15 residues. This CDR3 reads CASSSGQGIPYEQYF. The DNA of the CDR3 is TGCGCCAGCAGCTCGGGACAGGGGATCCCCTACGAGCAGTACTTC.

The CDR3 nucleotides are TGTGCCAGTAGTCGGGACTGGGGGAATGAGCAGTTCTTC. Encoded protein: CASSRDWGNEQFF. This chain joins TRBV19 and TRBJ2-1, with D possibly matching TRBD2 (6 bases). Deletions cut 5 bases from V and 7 bases from J, with 12 bases between. CDR1 is LNHDA, CDR2 SQIVND, per germline (reference sequence). The CDR3 is made up of 13 amino acids.

The chain is built from TRBV29-1 and TRBJ1-2; possibly TRBD1 for D (5 bases). The CDR3 spans 11 residues. The V gene's germline CDR1 is SQVTM and CDR2 ANQGSEA. Trimming cost V 7 bases and J 6 bases, with 12 bases left between them. CDR3 DNA: TGCAGCGCAGCCGGGGCCGATGGCTACACCTTC. It translates to CSAAGADGYTF. Full variable domain (rest looked up from reference TRBV29-1 and TRBJ1-2): SAVISQKPSRDICQRGTSLTIQCQVDSQVTMMFWYRQQPGQSLTLIATANQGSEATYESGFVIDKFPISRPNLTFSTLTVSNMSPEDSSIYLCSAAGADGYTFGSGTRLTVV.

This chain joins TRBV6-1 and TRBJ2-2, with D possibly matching TRBD1 (6 bases). Germline CDR1 is MNHNS and CDR2 is SASEGT. Trimming cost V 2 bases and J 8 bases, with 9 bases left between them. CDR3 length: 13 amino acids. The CDR3 region is CASSELGAGELFF. Written as DNA, the CDR3 is TGTGCCAGCAGTGAATTGGGGGCGGGGGAGCTGTTTTTT.

The J gene is TRBJ1-2, the V gene TRBV20-1, with 7 bases matching TRBD1. This CDR3 region has 11 residues. Trimming cost V 6 bases and J 4 bases; bases outside gene matches: 2. Germline values: CDR1 DFQATT, CDR2 SNEGSKA (reference sequence). The CDR3 nucleotides are TGCAGTGCACACAGGGGCTATGGCTACACCTTC. It encodes CSAHRGYGYTF.